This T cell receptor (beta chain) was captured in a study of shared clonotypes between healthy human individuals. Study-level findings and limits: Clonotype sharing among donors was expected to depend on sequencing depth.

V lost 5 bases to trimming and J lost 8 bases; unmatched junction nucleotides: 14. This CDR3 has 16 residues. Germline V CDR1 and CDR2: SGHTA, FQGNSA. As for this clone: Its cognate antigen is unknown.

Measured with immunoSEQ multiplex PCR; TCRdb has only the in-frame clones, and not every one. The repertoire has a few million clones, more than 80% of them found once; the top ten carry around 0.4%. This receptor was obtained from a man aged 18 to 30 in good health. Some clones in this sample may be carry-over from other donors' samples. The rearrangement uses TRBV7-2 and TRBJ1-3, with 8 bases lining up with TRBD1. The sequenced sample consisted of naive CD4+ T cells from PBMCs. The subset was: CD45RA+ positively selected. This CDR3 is CASSLDPQGALYTIYF. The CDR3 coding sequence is TGTGCCAGCAGCCTAGACCCCCAGGGGGCACTATACACCATATATTTT.